This paragraph covers one TCR beta chain sequence. Its antigen is unknown. Reasons for excluding patients were uncontrolled infection, other autoimmune disease, pregnancy or lactation. Diagnoses rested on clinical symptoms, serum thyroxine and TRAb, thyroid ultrasound and orbital computed tomography. Germline trimming cut 5 bases from V and 8 bases from J; bases unmatched to any gene: 5. Germline CDR1 ENHRY, CDR2 SYGVKD. This CDR3 comprises 13 residues. Authors of the study amplified TCR beta CDR3 regions from RNA transcripts. Primed by the HTBI set, a first-round RT-PCR was run on the TCR CDR3. TCRdb reprocessed the multiplex PCR reads via MiXCR and lists one record per CDR3 protein. Of hundreds of thousands of distinct CDR3 sequences in the sample, less than 45% are singletons; the top ten hold less than 9.5%. These data originate in a study of T cells in Graves' hyperthyroidism and ophthalmopathy.

Study-level results: The model forecast ophthalmopathy, anticipating it by a median around 6.9 months before onset.

V and J are TRBV10-3 and TRBJ1-4; 7 bases are shared with TRBD1. The receptor was isolated from an adult man with Graves' disease, either hyperthyroidism or ophthalmopathy (not recorded which). The sample taken for sequencing was peripheral blood or thyroid tissue (not recorded which). The CDR3 bases are TGTGCCATCAGTCCAGGGGGGGGCGAAAAACTGTTTTTT. Translated: CAISPGGGEKLFF.